The T cell receptor (beta chain) described here comes from a study of blood T cell repertoires in COVID-19. Recruits, aged roughly 18 to 89 years, lived in 25 or so US areas. Measured with immunoSEQ multiplex PCR; TCRdb has only the in-frame clones, and not every one. The sample holds about 300,000 clones, approximately 85% seen once. This CDR3 contains 13 residues. Germline assignment: CDR1 SGHNT and CDR2 YYREEE (reference sequence). J gave up 7 bases and V 3 bases, and 4 bases lay outside the gene matches. This receptor was taken from a man aged 30 to 45 who had recovered from COVID-19. This chain connects TRBV5-4 to TRBJ2-1; TRBD2 matches 7 bases. Source material: PBMCs or T cells enriched from blood (not recorded which). DNA for the CDR3: TGTGCCAGCAGCTGGGTGGGGGGGAATGAGCAGTTCTTC. It specifies CASSWVGGNEQFF.